The rows below give T cell receptor beta chains drawn from one sample of a study of cytomegalovirus exposure and HLA in healthy donors. Sequencing used immunoSEQ multiplex PCR; TCRdb keeps in-frame clones, though not all of them. The table records fewer than 250,000 clones, over 80% of them present only once. Input material: PBMCs. These receptors were obtained from a man aged 40-55 years in good health and CMV-seropositive. The CDR3 runs from the conserved cysteine through the conserved F or W. D genes are given only for firm matches. Size tells how often a clone was seen (once, few, many) or the class of an expanded clone, and some rows leave it out.

TRBD1	few	TRBV6-1	TRBJ2-3	CASSETVRGDTQYF	TGTGCCAGCAGTGAAACCGTCAGGGGGGATACGCAGTATTTT
NA	NA	TRBV9	TRBJ2-3	CASSVATVPRESDTQYF	TGTGCCAGCAGCGTAGCTACGGTCCCAAGGGAGTCTGATACGCAGTATTTT
NA	NA	TRBV11-2	TRBJ2-5	CASSPTRQETQYF	TGTGCCAGCAGCCCAACCCGGCAAGAGACCCAGTACTTC
TRBD1	NA	TRBV2	TRBJ1-4	CASRSTGINEKLFF	TGTGCCAGCAGATCGACAGGGATTAATGAAAAACTGTTTTTT
TRBD1	NA	TRBV2	TRBJ1-1	CASSRDRAETEAFF	TGTGCCAGCAGCCGGGACAGGGCCGAAACTGAAGCTTTCTTT
TRBD1	NA	TRBV5-6	TRBJ1-2	CASSSRDRVYGYTF	TGTGCCAGCAGCTCCCGGGACAGGGTCTATGGCTACACCTTC
NA	few	TRBV12-5	TRBJ2-5	CASGLRAGRQETQYF	TGTGCTAGTGGTTTGAGGGCGGGCCGTCAAGAGACCCAGTACTTC
TRBD2	NA	TRBV2	TRBJ2-1	CASSDRLAGGDEQFF	TGTGCCAGCAGTGATAGGCTAGCGGGAGGAGATGAGCAGTTCTTC
NA	NA	TRBV2	TRBJ1-4	CASSDNRGGNEKLFF	TGTGCCAGCAGTGACAATAGGGGCGGAAATGAAAAACTGTTTTTT
TRBD1	once	TRBV10-3	TRBJ1-1	CAISGQGVSEAFF	TGTGCCATCAGTGGACAGGGGGTGAGTGAAGCTTTCTTT
NA	NA	TRBV29-1	TRBJ1-2	CSVPKPQGQASNYGYTF	TGCAGCGTCCCAAAACCCCAGGGACAAGCCTCTAACTATGGCTACACCTTC
NA	NA	TRBV19	TRBJ2-7	CASSILGPFDEQYF	TGTGCCAGTAGTATTTTGGGCCCGTTCGACGAGCAGTACTTC
NA	NA	TRBV7-9	TRBJ1-1	CASSRQMNTEAFF	TGTGCCAGCAGCCGACAGATGAACACTGAAGCTTTCTTT
TRBD1	NA	TRBV2	TRBJ2-7	CASIKGQGYEQYF	TGTGCCAGCATCAAAGGACAGGGCTACGAGCAGTACTTC
NA	NA	TRBV6-5	TRBJ2-1	CASSYRWGENEQFF	TGTGCCAGCAGTTACAGGTGGGGAGAGAATGAGCAGTTCTTC
TRBD2	NA	TRBV7-6	TRBJ2-6	CASSLRGGANVLTF	TGTGCCAGCAGCTTGCGGGGGGGGGCCAACGTCCTGACTTTC
NA	NA	TRBV7-9	TRBJ2-7	CASSFGRSTYEQYF	TGTGCCAGCAGCTTCGGCAGGTCTACCTACGAGCAGTACTTC
NA	NA	TRBV19	TRBJ2-1	CAAGWGGEVQFF	TGTGCCGCCGGCTGGGGGGGCGAGGTGCAGTTCTTC
TRBD1	NA	TRBV7-9	TRBJ1-5	CASSLQGGQPQHF	TGTGCCAGCAGCTTACAGGGGGGTCAGCCCCAGCATTTT
TRBD1	once	TRBV11-3	TRBJ1-4	CASSYGTGYEKLFF	TGTGCCAGCAGCTACGGGACAGGGTATGAAAAACTGTTTTTT
NA	NA	TRBV10-2	TRBJ2-5	CASSRGGGETQYF	TGCGCCAGCAGTCGAGGGGGAGGGGAGACCCAGTACTTC
TRBD1	NA	TRBV5-4	TRBJ1-2	CASSSRGDYGYTF	TGTGCCAGCAGCTCCAGGGGGGATTATGGCTACACCTTC
TRBD1	NA	TRBV6-5	TRBJ2-5	CASSPDRGRETQYF	TGTGCCAGCAGTCCGGACAGGGGTCGAGAGACCCAGTACTTC
TRBD2	NA	TRBV12-5	TRBJ2-1	CASGSGLAGVNNNEQFF	TGTGCTAGTGGTTCCGGACTAGCGGGAGTGAACAACAATGAGCAGTTCTTC
NA	NA	TRBV7-9	TRBJ2-3	CASSLTDTQYF	TGTGCCAGCAGCCTCACAGATACGCAGTATTTT
NA	NA	TRBV6-5	TRBJ1-5	CASSYSSRGNQPQHF	TGTGCCAGCAGTTACTCGAGCAGGGGCAATCAGCCCCAGCATTTT
NA	NA	TRBV5-1	TRBJ2-1	CASSDPSGTPNEQFF	TGCGCCAGCAGCGACCCCAGCGGAACCCCCAATGAGCAGTTCTTC
NA	NA	TRBV6-1	TRBJ1-4	CASSEARGVTNEKLFF	TGTGCCAGCAGTGAAGCGCGGGGGGTGACTAATGAAAAACTGTTTTTT
NA	NA	TRBV10-1	TRBJ2-7	CASSERAEAPYEQYF	TGCGCCAGCAGTGAGAGGGCGGAGGCCCCCTACGAGCAGTACTTC
TRBD1	NA	TRBV5-1	TRBJ2-3	CASSLGQGFGDTQYF	TGCGCCAGCAGCTTGGGACAGGGGTTTGGAGATACGCAGTATTTT
TRBD1	NA	TRBV5-1	TRBJ2-5	CASSLIPGGMETQYF	TGCGCCAGCAGCTTGATCCCAGGGGGCATGGAGACCCAGTACTTC
TRBD2	few	TRBV5-4	TRBJ2-5	CASSFPGRGETQYF	TGTGCCAGCAGCTTTCCCGGGAGGGGAGAGACCCAGTACTTC
NA	NA	TRBV19	TRBJ1-5	CASSIWQGDQPQHF	TGTGCCAGTAGTATTTGGCAGGGTGATCAGCCCCAGCATTTT
TRBD2	NA	TRBV7-9	TRBJ2-1	CASSSTSGRALNEQFF	TGTGCCAGCAGCTCCACTAGCGGGAGGGCCTTAAATGAGCAGTTCTTC
NA	NA	TRBV19	TRBJ2-1	CASSSSRDFSYNEQFF	TGTGCCAGTAGTTCTAGCCGGGACTTCTCCTACAATGAGCAGTTCTTC
NA	NA	TRBV5-6	TRBJ2-5	CASSQDRVPETQYF	TGTGCCAGCAGCCAAGATAGAGTCCCAGAGACCCAGTACTTC
NA	NA	TRBV27	TRBJ2-1	CASSLSPKGTYNEQFF	TGTGCCAGCAGTTTATCCCCAAAAGGGACTTACAATGAGCAGTTCTTC
TRBD2	NA	TRBV25-1	TRBJ2-5	CASREAGGETQYF	TGTGCCAGCAGGGAAGCGGGAGGGGAGACCCAGTACTTC
TRBD2	NA	TRBV5-6	TRBJ2-7	CASSLKRDPSYEQYF	TGTGCCAGCAGCCTGAAGCGGGACCCTTCCTACGAGCAGTACTTC
TRBD2	NA	TRBV9	TRBJ2-5	CASSVLAGAPGETQYF	TGTGCCAGCAGCGTATTAGCGGGAGCTCCCGGGGAGACCCAGTACTTC
NA	NA	TRBV10-3	TRBJ2-7	CAISIQGIGYEQYF	TGTGCCATCAGTATACAGGGAATCGGGTACGAGCAGTACTTC
NA	NA	TRBV9	TRBJ1-3	CASSVNIGNTIYF	TGTGCCAGCAGCGTCAACATAGGAAACACCATATATTTT
NA	NA	TRBV5-6	TRBJ2-4	CASSLRHAKNIQYF	TGTGCCAGCAGCTTGCGACACGCCAAAAACATTCAGTACTTC
TRBD2	NA	TRBV4-2	TRBJ2-5	CASSQGGLAGILQETQYF	TGTGCCAGCAGCCAAGGGGGGCTAGCGGGAATCCTGCAAGAGACCCAGTACTTC
TRBD1	NA	TRBV30	TRBJ1-5	CAWSTGAYQPQHF	TGTGCCTGGAGTACAGGGGCTTACCAGCCCCAGCATTTT
TRBD1	NA	TRBV27	TRBJ2-5	CASSAPGQGVETQYF	TGTGCCAGCAGTGCGCCGGGACAGGGTGTAGAGACCCAGTACTTC
TRBD2	NA	TRBV4-2	TRBJ2-3	CASSHLGLAASTDTQYF	TGTGCCAGCAGCCACCTGGGACTAGCGGCAAGCACAGATACGCAGTATTTT
NA	NA	TRBV9	TRBJ2-2	CASSPGADTGELFF	TGTGCCAGCAGCCCCGGAGCAGATACCGGGGAGCTGTTTTTT